The rows below give T cell receptor beta chains drawn from one sample of a study of blood T cells in healthy people across ages. TCRdb re-derived calls from the 5' RACE reads in MiXCR, one entry per CDR3 protein. The sample shows about 1,800,000 distinct CDR3 sequences, under 30% of them seen only once. The sample was blood. All receptors come from a young woman in good health. Each CDR3 is given with its conserved first and last residue. D genes are given only for firm matches. A clone size is listed for some rows: how often the clone was seen (once, few, many), or a class if it is expanded.

CDR3 DNA: TGCAGTGCCGTACCCGAGCGTGAGCGAGGTTACGAGCAGTACTTC; CDR3 protein: CSAVPERERGYEQYF; J gene: TRBJ2-7; CDR3 length: 15; V gene: TRBV20-1; D gene: NA; clone size: few
CDR3 DNA: TGTGCCAGCAGCAACGACAGGGTGGGCGAGCAGTACTTC; CDR3 protein: CASSNDRVGEQYF; J gene: TRBJ2-7; CDR3 length: 13; V gene: TRBV7-2; D gene: TRBD1; clone size: NA
CDR3 DNA: TGCAGCGTTGAGACAGGGGCCTCCTACGAGCAGTACTTC; CDR3 protein: CSVETGASYEQYF; J gene: TRBJ2-7; CDR3 length: 13; V gene: TRBV29-1; D gene: TRBD1; clone size: many
CDR3 DNA: TGCGTCAGCAAACTGGGGTGGAACGAGCAGTACTTC; CDR3 protein: CVSKLGWNEQYF; J gene: TRBJ2-7; CDR3 length: 12; V gene: TRBV4-3; D gene: NA; clone size: NA
CDR3 DNA: TGTGCCAGCAGTCCTGACAGGGGGGAACTCTATGGCTACACCTTC; CDR3 protein: CASSPDRGELYGYTF; J gene: TRBJ1-2; CDR3 length: 15; V gene: TRBV2; D gene: TRBD1; clone size: NA
CDR3 DNA: TGTGCCAGCAGTTTACGAACAGGGGCAGGCTACGAGCAGTACTTC; CDR3 protein: CASSLRTGAGYEQYF; J gene: TRBJ2-7; CDR3 length: 15; V gene: TRBV12-3/TRBV12-4; D gene: TRBD1; clone size: many
CDR3 DNA: TGTGCCACCAGCAGAGATCTCTTGGTAGCCTTGAGCACAGATACGCAGTATTTT; CDR3 protein: CATSRDLLVALSTDTQYF; J gene: TRBJ2-3; CDR3 length: 18; V gene: TRBV15; D gene: NA; clone size: NA
CDR3 DNA: TGTGCCAGCAGTTTCCGGTTTCGGGGAGGCTACGAGCAGTACTTC; CDR3 protein: CASSFRFRGGYEQYF; J gene: TRBJ2-7; CDR3 length: 15; V gene: TRBV28; D gene: NA; clone size: NA
CDR3 DNA: TGTGCCAGCAGTACCGCGGGGGCAGGGAGCTCCTACAATGAGCAGTTCTTC; CDR3 protein: CASSTAGAGSSYNEQFF; J gene: TRBJ2-1; CDR3 length: 17; V gene: TRBV6-2/TRBV6-3; D gene: NA; clone size: few
CDR3 DNA: TGCAGTGCCCGGGGGGGTTGGGGACAGGGTATGACCGGGGAGCTGTTTTTT; CDR3 protein: CSARGGWGQGMTGELFF; J gene: TRBJ2-2; CDR3 length: 17; V gene: TRBV20-1; D gene: NA; clone size: few
CDR3 DNA: TGTGCCAGCAGTAGGGGGACAGGCACCGATCAGCCCCAGCATTTT; CDR3 protein: CASSRGTGTDQPQHF; J gene: TRBJ1-5; CDR3 length: 15; V gene: TRBV6-5; D gene: TRBD1; clone size: few